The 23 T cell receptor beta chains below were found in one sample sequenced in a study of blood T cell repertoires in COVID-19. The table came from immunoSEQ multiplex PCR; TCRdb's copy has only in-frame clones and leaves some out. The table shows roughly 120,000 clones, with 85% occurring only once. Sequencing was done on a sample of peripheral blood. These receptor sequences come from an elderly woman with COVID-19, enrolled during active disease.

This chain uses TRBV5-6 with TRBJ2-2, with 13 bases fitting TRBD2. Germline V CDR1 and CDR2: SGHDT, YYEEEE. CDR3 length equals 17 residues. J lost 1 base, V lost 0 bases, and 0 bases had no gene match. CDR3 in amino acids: CASSLGTSGRNTGELFF. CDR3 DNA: TGTGCCAGCAGCTTGGGGACTAGCGGGAGGAACACCGGGGAGCTGTTTTTT.

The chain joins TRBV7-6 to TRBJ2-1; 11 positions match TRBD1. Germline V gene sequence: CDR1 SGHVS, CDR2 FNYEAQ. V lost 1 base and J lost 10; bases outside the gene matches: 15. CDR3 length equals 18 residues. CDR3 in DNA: TGTGCCAGCAGCTTAGTAGCTTGGTCCGGACAGGGGGCCTGGGAGCAGTTCTTC. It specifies CASSLVAWSGQGAWEQFF.

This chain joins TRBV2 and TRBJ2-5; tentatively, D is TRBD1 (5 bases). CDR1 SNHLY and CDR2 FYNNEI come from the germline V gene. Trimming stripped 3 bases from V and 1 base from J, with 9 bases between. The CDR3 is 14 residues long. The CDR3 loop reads CASSDYRSQETQYF. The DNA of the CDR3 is TGTGCCAGCAGTGATTACAGGAGCCAAGAGACCCAGTACTTC.

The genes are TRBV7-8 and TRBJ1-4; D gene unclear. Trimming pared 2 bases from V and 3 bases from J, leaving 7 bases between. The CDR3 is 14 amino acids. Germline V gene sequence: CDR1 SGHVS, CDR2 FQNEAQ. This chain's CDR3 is CASSLSGANEKLFF. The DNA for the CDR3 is TGTGCCAGCAGCTTATCTGGAGCTAATGAAAAACTGTTTTTT. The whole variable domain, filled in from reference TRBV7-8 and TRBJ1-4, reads GAGVSQSPRYKVAKRGQDVALRCDPISGHVSLFWYQQALGQGPEFLTYFQNEAQLDKSGLPSDRFFAERPEGSVSTLKIQRTQQEDSAVYLCASSLSGANEKLFFGSGTQLSVL.

CDR3 amino acids: CASSSLGSGVYNEQFF. CDR3 DNA: TGTGCCAGCAGTTCCCTGGGGAGCGGCGTTTACAATGAGCAGTTCTTC. The V gene is TRBV6-5, the J gene TRBJ2-1; the D gene is possibly TRBD2 (5 bases). The V gene's germline CDR1 is MNHEY and CDR2 SVGAGI. V lost 4 bases and J 4 bases, leaving 17 bases between the germline ends. The CDR3 has 16 residues.

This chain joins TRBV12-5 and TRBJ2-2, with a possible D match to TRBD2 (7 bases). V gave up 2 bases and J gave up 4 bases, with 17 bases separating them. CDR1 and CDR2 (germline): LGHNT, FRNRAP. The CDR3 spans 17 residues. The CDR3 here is CASGLYLGGARTGELFF. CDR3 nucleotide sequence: TGTGCTAGTGGTTTGTACTTAGGGGGGGCACGCACCGGGGAGCTGTTTTTT.

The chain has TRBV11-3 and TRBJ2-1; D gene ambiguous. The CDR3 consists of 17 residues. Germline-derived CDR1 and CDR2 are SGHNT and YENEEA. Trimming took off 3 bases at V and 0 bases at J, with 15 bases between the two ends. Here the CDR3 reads CASSFDGGASSYNEQFF. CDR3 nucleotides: TGTGCCAGCAGCTTTGATGGCGGAGCAAGCTCCTACAATGAGCAGTTCTTC.

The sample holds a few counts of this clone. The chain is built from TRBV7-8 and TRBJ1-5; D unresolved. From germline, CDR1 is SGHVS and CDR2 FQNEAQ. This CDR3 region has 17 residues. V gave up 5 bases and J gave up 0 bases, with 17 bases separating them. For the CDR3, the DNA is TGTGCCAGCAGCCCTAGTAGAGTCACTTTTAGCAATCAGCCCCAGCATTTT. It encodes CASSPSRVTFSNQPQHF.

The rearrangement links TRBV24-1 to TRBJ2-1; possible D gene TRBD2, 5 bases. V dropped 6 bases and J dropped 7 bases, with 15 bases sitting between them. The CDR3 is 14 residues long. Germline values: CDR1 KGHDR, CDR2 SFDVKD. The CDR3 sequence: CATSTAGMGNEQFF. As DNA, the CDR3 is TGTGCCACCAGTACGGCGGGTATGGGAAATGAGCAGTTCTTC.

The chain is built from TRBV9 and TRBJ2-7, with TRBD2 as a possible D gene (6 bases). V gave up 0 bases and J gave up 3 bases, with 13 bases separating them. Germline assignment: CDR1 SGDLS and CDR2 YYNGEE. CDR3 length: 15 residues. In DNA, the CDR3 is TGTGCCAGCAGCGTAGAGGAGGGACCCCTCTACGAGCAGTACTTC. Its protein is CASSVEEGPLYEQYF.

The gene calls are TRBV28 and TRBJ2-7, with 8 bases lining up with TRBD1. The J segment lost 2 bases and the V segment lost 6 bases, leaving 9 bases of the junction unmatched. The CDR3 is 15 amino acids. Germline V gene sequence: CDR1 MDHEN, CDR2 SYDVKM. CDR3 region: CASSSTGAGTYEQYF. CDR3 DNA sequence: TGTGCCAGCAGCTCGACAGGGGCGGGGACCTACGAGCAGTACTTC.

In DNA, the CDR3 is TGTGCCAGCAGCCGCACGGGCGGGATATTATCCTACAATGAGCAGTTCTTC. It codes for CASSRTGGILSYNEQFF. The V gene is TRBV7-9, the J gene TRBJ2-1; weak D call: TRBD2 (6 bases). CDR3 length: 17 residues. The V end lost 5 bases, the J end lost 1 base, and 18 bases lay between the germline ends. Germline CDR1 and CDR2: SEHNR and FQNEAQ (reference sequence). Drawing the rest from reference TRBV7-9 and TRBJ2-1, the complete variable domain is DTGVSQNPRHKITKRGQNVTFRCDPISEHNRLYWYRQTLGQGPEFLTYFQNEAQLEKSRLLSDRFSAERPKGSFSTLEIQRTEQGDSAMYLCASSRTGGILSYNEQFFGPGTRLTVL.

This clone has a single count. CDR3 region: CASTSRGGAEQYF. Here the CDR3 DNA reads TGTGCCAGCACCTCGCGAGGGGGGGCCGAGCAGTACTTC. The chain recombines TRBV14 with TRBJ2-7, with D possibly TRBD2 on 7 matching bases. The CDR3 runs 13 residues. V dropped 7 bases and J dropped 6 bases, with 16 bases sitting between them. From germline, CDR1 is SGHDN and CDR2 FVKESK. The variable domain in full, with the rest retrieved from reference TRBV14 and TRBJ2-7, is EAGVTQFPSHSVIEKGQTVTLRCDPISGHDNLYWYRRVMGKEIKFLLHFVKESKQDESGMPNNRFLAERTGGTYSTLKVQPAELEDSGVYFCASTSRGGAEQYFGPGTRLTVT.

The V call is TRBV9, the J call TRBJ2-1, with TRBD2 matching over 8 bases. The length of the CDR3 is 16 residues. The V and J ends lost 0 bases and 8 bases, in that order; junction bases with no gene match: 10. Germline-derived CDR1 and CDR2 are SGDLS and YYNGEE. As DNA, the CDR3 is TGTGCCAGCAGCGTAGGTCCGGGAGGGGGTACGGATGAGCAGTTCTTC. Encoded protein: CASSVGPGGGTDEQFF.

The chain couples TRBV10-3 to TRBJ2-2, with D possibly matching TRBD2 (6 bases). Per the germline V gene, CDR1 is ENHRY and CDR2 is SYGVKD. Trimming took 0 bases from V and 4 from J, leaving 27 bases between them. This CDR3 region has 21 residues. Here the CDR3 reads CAISESLGDSAVFGSTGELFF. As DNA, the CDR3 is TGTGCCATCAGTGAGTCGTTAGGGGACTCTGCCGTTTTCGGGAGCACCGGGGAGCTGTTTTTT.

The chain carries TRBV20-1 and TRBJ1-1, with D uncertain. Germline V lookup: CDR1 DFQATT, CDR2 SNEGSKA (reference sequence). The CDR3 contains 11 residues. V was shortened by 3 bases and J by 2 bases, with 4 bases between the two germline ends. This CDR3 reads CSASFNTEAFF. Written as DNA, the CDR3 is TGCAGTGCTAGCTTTAACACTGAAGCTTTCTTT.

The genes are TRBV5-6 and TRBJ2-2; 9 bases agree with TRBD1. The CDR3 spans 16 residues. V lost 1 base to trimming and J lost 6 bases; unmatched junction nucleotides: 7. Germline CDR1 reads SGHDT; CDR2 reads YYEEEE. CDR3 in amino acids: CASSLRRDRVAGELFF. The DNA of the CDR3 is TGTGCCAGCAGCTTGAGGAGGGACAGGGTTGCCGGGGAGCTGTTTTTT.

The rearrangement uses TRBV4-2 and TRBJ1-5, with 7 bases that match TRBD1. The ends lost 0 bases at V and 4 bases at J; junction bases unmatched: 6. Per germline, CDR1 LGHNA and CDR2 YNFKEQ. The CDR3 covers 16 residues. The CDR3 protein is CASSQETGIINQPQHF. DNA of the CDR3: TGTGCCAGCAGCCAAGAGACAGGGATTATTAATCAGCCCCAGCATTTT.

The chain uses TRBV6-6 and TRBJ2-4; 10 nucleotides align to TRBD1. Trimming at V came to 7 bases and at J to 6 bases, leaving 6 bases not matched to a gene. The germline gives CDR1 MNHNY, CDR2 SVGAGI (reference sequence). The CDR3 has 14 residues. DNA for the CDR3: TGTGCCAGCAATCCGGGACAGGGGATAAACATTCAGTACTTC. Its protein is CASNPGQGINIQYF.

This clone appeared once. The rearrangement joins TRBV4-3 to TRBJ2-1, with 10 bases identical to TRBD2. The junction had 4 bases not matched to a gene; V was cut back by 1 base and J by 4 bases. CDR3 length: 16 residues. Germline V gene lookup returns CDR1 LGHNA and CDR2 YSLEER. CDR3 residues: CASSQARTSGYNEQFF. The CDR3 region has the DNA TGCGCCAGCAGCCAAGCCCGGACTAGCGGTTACAATGAGCAGTTCTTC.

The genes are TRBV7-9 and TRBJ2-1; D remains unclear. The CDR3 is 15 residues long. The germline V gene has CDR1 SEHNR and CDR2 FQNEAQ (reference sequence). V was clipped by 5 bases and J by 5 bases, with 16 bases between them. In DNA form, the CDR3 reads TGTGCCAGCAGCCCCCGACACGCCCCCCACAATGAGCAGTTCTTC. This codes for CASSPRHAPHNEQFF.

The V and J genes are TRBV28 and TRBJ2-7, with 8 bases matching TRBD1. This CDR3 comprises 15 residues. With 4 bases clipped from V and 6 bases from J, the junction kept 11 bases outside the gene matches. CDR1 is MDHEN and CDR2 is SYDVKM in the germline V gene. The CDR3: CASSSGQAALSEQYF. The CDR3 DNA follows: TGTGCCAGCAGTTCGGGACAGGCCGCGTTGAGCGAGCAGTACTTC. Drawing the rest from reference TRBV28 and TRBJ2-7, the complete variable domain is DVKVTQSSRYLVKRTGEKVFLECVQDMDHENMFWYRQDPGLGLRLIYFSYDVKMKEKGDIPEGYSVSREKKERFSLILESASTNQTSMYLCASSSGQAALSEQYFGPGTRLTVT.

CDR3 sequence (DNA): TGTGCCAGCAGTTACCGCCGGCAAAGGGGGAACACTGAAGCTTTCTTT. Amino acids: CASSYRRQRGNTEAFF. The J gene is TRBJ1-1, the V gene TRBV6-5, with a tentative D call TRBD1 (5 bases). Germline V CDR1 and CDR2: MNHEY, SVGAGI. V gave up 2 bases and J gave up 1 base, with 14 bases separating them. This CDR3 comprises 16 residues.